Presented here are 20 T cell receptor beta chains from one specimen sequenced in a study of Graves' ophthalmopathy and Graves' hyperthyroidism. The sequenced template was RNA, covering the TCR beta CDR3 region. HTBI primers were used in a first-round RT-PCR, which preceded a second-round multiplex PCR. TCRdb re-analysed the multiplex PCR reads in MiXCR, keeping a single row per CDR3 protein. Here the sample spans some 150,000 distinct CDR3 sequences, about two fifths being singletons. Material: peripheral blood. The source of these receptors is a man in his thirties or forties with Graves' ophthalmopathy.

This clonotype came up many times. The junction differs from germline at one of its ends, possibly a read error. V usage is TRBV6-1 and J usage is TRBJ1-2, with TRBD1 matching over 9 bases. The CDR3 has 14 residues. CDR1 MNHNS and CDR2 SASEGT come from the germline V gene. In DNA, the CDR3 is TGTGCCAGCAGGGAAGGACAGGGGAACTATGGCTACACCTTC. Translated, it gives CASREGQGNYGYTF.

This clonotype was observed at least ten times. V usage is TRBV30 and J usage is TRBJ1-1; 7 positions agree with TRBD1. The CDR3 is 16 residues long. CDR1 is GTSNPN, CDR2 SVGIG, per germline (reference sequence). V shed 4 bases, J shed 0 bases, and the junction held 11 bases outside the gene matches. The CDR3, as DNA: TGTGCCTGGACCATCCCCCCCACAGGGGTGAACACTGAAGCTTTCTTT. This translates into CAWTIPPTGVNTEAFF.

There are many counts of this clonotype. V gene TRBV6-2 or TRBV6-3 combines with J gene TRBJ2-2; 10 nucleotides agree with TRBD2. The CDR3 has 16 residues. Germline V gives CDR1 MNHEY, CDR2 SVGEGT. V was pared by 6 bases and J by 0 bases, with 4 bases of the junction left unmatched. CDR3 sequence reads: CASSLTSGTNTGELFF. The CDR3 region has the DNA TGTGCCAGCAGCCTCACTAGCGGGACGAACACCGGGGAGCTGTTTTTT.

Many counts were recorded for this clonotype. The chain has TRBV12-3 or TRBV12-4 and TRBJ1-3, with D unclear. The CDR3 sequence is 14 residues long. Trimming took 8 bases from V and 0 from J, leaving 11 bases between them. The CDR3 DNA sequence: TGTGCCAGCGCCCCGGGGTTCTCTGGAAACACCATATATTTT. The encoded protein is CASAPGFSGNTIYF.

This clonotype was picked up many times. The rearrangement uses TRBV19 and TRBJ1-5; 7 bases line up with TRBD1. Germline V gene data show CDR1 as LNHDA and CDR2 as SQIVND (reference sequence). Trimming cost V 0 bases and J 1 base; bases outside gene matches: 3. This CDR3 contains 16 residues. The CDR3 spells CASSIESGGSNQPQHF. The DNA of the CDR3 is TGTGCCAGTAGTATAGAATCAGGGGGAAGCAATCAGCCCCAGCATTTT.

At least ten counts were recorded for this clonotype. This rearrangement joins TRBV12-3 or TRBV12-4 to TRBJ1-1; D remains ambiguous. The V and J ends lost 4 bases and 1 base respectively, with 13 bases between them. This CDR3 spans 15 amino acids. The CDR3 sequence is CASSSPDKGNTEAFF. The CDR3 DNA is TGTGCCAGCAGTTCTCCCGACAAGGGGAACACTGAAGCTTTCTTT.

This clonotype was counted at least ten times. The chain has TRBV2 and TRBJ1-1; D is possibly TRBD1 (6 bases). CDR1 is SNHLY and CDR2 is FYNNEI in the germline V gene. The CDR3 is made up of 14 amino acids. The V end lost 3 bases, the J end lost 6 bases, and 14 bases lay between the germline ends. This CDR3 reads CASSDEGVVSEAFF. CDR3 DNA: TGTGCCAGCAGTGATGAGGGGGTTGTTTCTGAAGCTTTCTTT.

This clonotype was picked up many times. The chain employs TRBV7-2 and TRBJ2-7; D gene uncertain. There are 12 residues in the CDR3. V lost 1 base and J lost 6, with 7 bases in between. CDR1 is SGHTA and CDR2 is FQGNSA in the germline V gene. The CDR3 loop reads CASSLGHLEQYF. In DNA, the CDR3 is TGTGCCAGCAGCTTAGGGCATCTCGAGCAGTACTTC.

The sample holds many counts of this clonotype. The chain has TRBV7-9 and TRBJ2-7; D uncertain. Trimming removed 5 bases from V and 5 bases from J, with 16 bases in between. The CDR3 consists of 14 residues. The germline V gene has CDR1 SEHNR and CDR2 FQNEAQ (reference sequence). CDR3 sequence: CASSQRGDRHEQYF. The DNA of the CDR3 is TGTGCCAGCAGCCAGCGAGGTGACCGCCACGAGCAGTACTTC.

V is TRBV6-1 and J is TRBJ1-2, with 11 bases identical to TRBD1. Germline trimming cut 6 bases from V and 6 bases from J; bases unmatched to any gene: 3. There are 13 residues in the CDR3. Germline V gene lookup returns CDR1 MNHNS and CDR2 SASEGT. As DNA, the CDR3 is TGTGCCAGCAGAGGACAGGGGGCGAATGGCTACACCTTC. This translates into CASRGQGANGYTF.

The chain uses TRBV6-1 and TRBJ1-5; 7 bases match TRBD1. V dropped 6 bases and J dropped 2; count of bases not matched to a gene: 4. Germline CDR1 and CDR2: MNHNS and SASEGT. The CDR3 covers 14 residues. CDR3 residues: CASREGAGNQPQHF. CDR3 in DNA: TGTGCCAGCAGGGAGGGGGCTGGCAATCAGCCCCAGCATTTT.

The chain employs TRBV10-3 and TRBJ1-5; perhaps TRBD1 as D (6 bases). CDR3 length equals 14 residues. Looked up from germline, CDR1 is ENHRY and CDR2 is SYGVKD. The V end lost 0 bases, the J end lost 5 bases, and 8 bases lay between the germline ends. CDR3 in DNA: TGTGCCATCAGTGAGTCGCGGGGGCATCAGCCCCAGCATTTT. It codes for CAISESRGHQPQHF.

This clonotype was detected ten times or more. The J gene is TRBJ1-2, the V gene TRBV7-2; tentative D call: TRBD1 (5 bases). This CDR3 has 14 residues. Germline-derived CDR1 and CDR2 are SGHTA and FQGNSA. Trimming took 1 base from V and 5 from J, leaving 11 bases between them. Written as DNA, the CDR3 is TGTGCCAGCAGCTTAGGGGGCGCGCAGTATGGCTACACCTTC. Translating it yields CASSLGGAQYGYTF.

This clonotype was seen at least ten times. The genes are TRBV30 and TRBJ1-1, with 7 bases fitting TRBD1. V dropped 7 bases and J dropped 6; count of bases not matched to a gene: 8. This CDR3 contains 12 residues. The germline CDR1 and CDR2 sequences are GTSNPN and SVGIG (reference sequence). In DNA, the CDR3 is TGTGCCTATACTAAAGGGGGCTCTGAAGCTTTCTTT. It is translated as CAYTKGGSEAFF.

This clonotype was counted at least ten times. J is TRBJ1-3 and V is TRBV12-3 or TRBV12-4; D may be TRBD1 (5 bases). Trimming removed 8 bases from V and 1 base from J, with 12 bases in between. This CDR3 contains 14 residues. For the CDR3, the DNA is TGTGCCAGCTCGCCTGGGGGTTCTGGAAACACCATATATTTT. This gives the protein CASSPGGSGNTIYF.

The chain is built from TRBV28 and TRBJ2-5; 8 nucleotides match TRBD2. Germline V gene lookup returns CDR1 MDHEN and CDR2 SYDVKM. V shed 1 base and J 4 bases; nucleotides not matched to a gene: 5. This CDR3 has 15 amino acids. CDR3 DNA sequence: TGTGCCAGCAGTTTATCGGCGGGAGGCATAGAGACCCAGTACTTC. The encoded protein is CASSLSAGGIETQYF.

The chain uses TRBV6-1 and TRBJ2-7; 7 bases are a match to TRBD1. V lost 6 bases, J lost 5 bases, and 7 bases stayed unmatched. The CDR3 consists of 13 residues. CDR1 is MNHNS and CDR2 is SASEGT in the germline V gene. The CDR3 bases are TGTGCCAGCAGGCTCGGGACAGAGGACGAGCAGTACTTC. This sequence encodes CASRLGTEDEQYF.

This clonotype was counted at least ten times. The J gene is TRBJ1-5, the V gene TRBV12-3 or TRBV12-4; unclear D gene. The germline V and J ends were trimmed by 3 bases and 4 bases, with 19 bases remaining between them. The CDR3 covers 17 residues. CDR3 in DNA: TGTGCCAGCAGTTTCTTTTCCGGAATGCGTACAAATCAGCCCCAGCATTTT. It specifies CASSFFSGMRTNQPQHF.

This clonotype was picked up many times. V gene TRBV6-4 combines with J gene TRBJ2-5; D is undetermined. In germline, CDR1 is MRHNA, CDR2 SNTAGT. V gave up 4 bases and J gave up 4 bases, with 10 bases separating them. The CDR3 has 13 amino acids. The chain's CDR3 is CASSVVTGETQYF. CDR3 nucleotide sequence: TGTGCCAGCAGTGTAGTAACGGGAGAGACCCAGTACTTC.

This clonotype occurred many times. This chain joins TRBV30 and TRBJ2-7; 8 bases agree with TRBD2. The germline V gene encodes CDR1 GTSNPN and CDR2 SVGIG (reference sequence). The V segment lost 0 bases and the J segment 2 bases; nucleotides outside the gene matches: 9. This CDR3 comprises 16 residues. The CDR3 DNA sequence: TGTGCCTGGAGTGTACTTAGCGGGAAACCTACCTACGAGCAGTACTTC. Its protein product is CAWSVLSGKPTYEQYF.